This T cell receptor (beta chain) was identified during a study of cytomegalovirus exposure and HLA in healthy donors. In the study overall: An earlier analysis identified 110 million or so unique TCR beta sequences in 170 million or so T cells. Study-level points and caveats: The authors enumerated some 160 TCR beta chains as linked to cytomegalovirus. Segments of the TCR beta V type were, in most cases, productive about 90% or about 30% of the time in an earlier analysis. Accurate HLA-A and HLA-B prediction from TCR beta sequences was reported for most subjects.

13 Jbeta primers and 60 Vbeta primers were used for the PCR. Here immunoSEQ multiplex PCR was the method, and the copy in TCRdb shows in-frame clones only, minus some. This sample carries more than 95,000 clones, 83% of them seen once, and the ten largest clones take approximately 3.5%. V shed 2 bases and J 5 bases; nucleotides not matched to a gene: 7. Germline V gene sequence: CDR1 MDHEN, CDR2 SYDVKM. The CDR3 runs 16 residues. A note on this clone: What it binds is unknown.

The chain joins TRBV28 to TRBJ2-5, with 11 bases fitting TRBD2. The sequencing sample was made of PBMCs. The sequence was obtained from a woman aged 40 to 50 in good health and CMV-seropositive. The CDR3 nucleotides are TGTGCCAGCAGTTTAATAGCGGGAGGGCCTTTGGAGACCCAGTACTTC. Its translation is CASSLIAGGPLETQYF.